The T cell receptor (beta chain) described here comes from a study of blood T cell repertoires in COVID-19. About the study: Spain, Italy and the United States supplied samples that represented acute and convalescent COVID-19. Nucleic acid was either cDNA or gDNA, and it came from T cells, B-cell-depleted T cells, or PBMCs.

Only in-frame clones appear in the TCRdb table, and some are missing; sequencing was by immunoSEQ multiplex PCR. This sample has roughly 40,000 clones, with about 75% found just once. In germline, CDR1 is SQVTM, CDR2 ANQGSEA. The CDR3 runs to 12 residues. Trimming removed 8 bases at V and 9 bases at J, with 17 bases between. V usage is TRBV29-1 and J usage is TRBJ2-4; a weak D match, TRBD2 (6 bases). Sample: peripheral blood. The receptor was derived from a man between 65 and 80 years old with active or convalescent COVID-19. CDR3 nucleotides: TGCAGCCCCTCGCGGTTGGAGGGCATTCAGTACTTC. Its protein product is CSPSRLEGIQYF.